The 13 T cell receptor beta chains below all came from one sample that was sequenced in a study of cytomegalovirus exposure and HLA in healthy donors. PCR used 60 Vbeta primers and 13 Jbeta primers. Libraries were prepared by immunoSEQ multiplex PCR; TCRdb keeps only in-frame clonotypes and omits some of them. Of roughly 75,000 clones detected, roughly 84% appear once; the ten largest clones hold approximately 17%. The sequencing input was PBMCs. These receptors were taken from a man between 65 and 80 years old in good health and CMV-seropositive.

The V gene is TRBV7-6, the J gene TRBJ2-7; TRBD2 is a possible D gene (5 bases). V shed 1 base and J shed 6 bases, with 16 bases lying between them. CDR1 SGHVS and CDR2 FNYEAQ come from the germline V gene. The CDR3 has 15 amino acids. The DNA of the CDR3 is TGTGCCAGCAGCTTAGAAGCGACTGCTGGAGGCGAGCAGTACTTC. This sequence encodes CASSLEATAGGEQYF. Based on the CDR3 plus reference TRBV7-6 and TRBJ2-7, the full variable domain is GAGVSQSPRYKVTKRGQDVALRCDPISGHVSLYWYRQALGQGPEFLTYFNYEAQQDKSGLPNDRFSAERPEGSISTLTIQRTEQRDSAMYRCASSLEATAGGEQYFGPGTRLTVT.

V and J are TRBV5-1 and TRBJ2-3; 10 bases are shared with TRBD2. The CDR3 sequence is 17 residues long. CDR1 is SGHRS and CDR2 is YFSETQ in the germline V gene. Germline trimming cut 0 bases from V and 2 bases from J; bases unmatched to any gene: 6. The CDR3 region is CASSLAVAGGATDTQYF. The CDR3 coding sequence is TGCGCCAGCAGCTTGGCCGTAGCGGGGGGCGCCACAGATACGCAGTATTTT.

The chain recombines TRBV11-2 with TRBJ2-7, with D possibly being TRBD1 (5 bases). Per the germline V gene, CDR1 is SGHAT and CDR2 is FQNNGV. The CDR3 has 13 amino acids. Trimming cost V 4 bases and J 4 bases, with 11 bases left between them. As DNA, the CDR3 is TGTGCCAGCAGCTCGGACAATTATTACGAGCAGTACTTC. Amino acids: CASSSDNYYEQYF.

This sequence joins TRBV5-1 and TRBJ2-2, with TRBD2 matching over 11 bases. V was clipped by 4 bases and J by 7 bases; unmatched bases: 9. The germline V gene encodes CDR1 SGHRS and CDR2 YFSETQ. CDR3 size: 16 residues. The CDR3 DNA sequence: TGCGCCAGCAGCACCGGGACTAGCGGCCCTTTCGGGGAGCTGTTTTTT. Residues: CASSTGTSGPFGELFF. The full variable domain, with the rest looked up from reference TRBV5-1 and TRBJ2-2, is KAGVTQTPRYLIKTRGQQVTLSCSPISGHRSVSWYQQTPGQGLQFLFEYFSETQRNKGNFPGRFSGRQFSNSRSEMNVSTLELGDSALYLCASSTGTSGPFGELFFGEGSRLTVL.

The rearrangement links TRBV7-3 to TRBJ1-2; D is unresolved. Germline lookup yields CDR1 SGHTA and CDR2 FQGTGA. The CDR3 is made up of 16 amino acids. The germline V and J ends were trimmed by 4 bases and 2 bases, with 17 bases remaining between them. CDR3 in DNA: TGTGCCAGCAGCTCCGAGGATGCAGACTACAACTATGGCTACACCTTC. Translated: CASSSEDADYNYGYTF. Based on the CDR3 plus reference TRBV7-3 and TRBJ1-2, the full variable domain is GAGVSQTPSNKVTEKGKYVELRCDPISGHTALYWYRQSLGQGPEFLIYFQGTGAADDSGLPNDRFFAVRPEGSVSTLKIQRTERGDSAVYLCASSSEDADYNYGYTFGSGTRLTVV.

The chain is built from TRBV7-9 and TRBJ2-3, with a possible D match to TRBD2 (5 bases). Trimming removed 6 bases from V and 0 bases from J, with 10 bases in between. CDR3 size: 14 residues. The germline V gene has CDR1 SEHNR and CDR2 FQNEAQ (reference sequence). This CDR3 is CASREGISTDTQYF. The CDR3 DNA reads as TGTGCCAGCAGAGAGGGCATAAGCACAGATACGCAGTATTTT.

The genes are TRBV6-1 and TRBJ2-1, with 13 bases identical to TRBD2. Trimming took 7 bases from V and 4 from J; bases not matched to a gene: 4. The germline V gene has CDR1 MNHNS and CDR2 SASEGT. This CDR3 comprises 15 residues. The CDR3 DNA reads TGTGCCAGCACTCAGGGACTAGCGGGGTACAATGAGCAGTTCTTC. It is translated as CASTQGLAGYNEQFF.

The chain carries TRBV12-5 and TRBJ2-1, with a tentative D call TRBD2 (7 bases). This CDR3 has 15 residues. Germline-derived CDR1 and CDR2 are LGHNT and FRNRAP. Trimming removed 7 bases from V and 1 base from J, with 14 bases in between. CDR3 amino acids: CASAGGGSSYNEQFF. The DNA for the CDR3 is TGTGCTAGTGCCGGCGGGGGCAGTTCCTACAATGAGCAGTTCTTC.

This clone has just a few counts. This chain uses TRBV19 with TRBJ2-7; 8 bases align to TRBD1. This CDR3 comprises 15 residues. The V and J ends lost 5 bases and 1 base, in that order; junction bases with no gene match: 7. From germline, CDR1 is LNHDA and CDR2 SQIVND (reference sequence). CDR3 loop: CASSSWTGTSYEQYF. CDR3 coding DNA: TGTGCCAGTAGTTCCTGGACAGGGACATCCTACGAGCAGTACTTC.

The chain combines TRBV4-3 with TRBJ2-5; 12 bases fit TRBD2. Gene TRBJ2-7 matches the end of the DNA better, so the J call may be wrong. CDR1 is LGHNA and CDR2 is YSLEER in the germline V gene. CDR3 length: 16 amino acids. In nucleotides, the CDR3 is TGCGCCAGCAGCCAAGCACTAGCGGGGGGAACCTACGAGCAGTACTTC. Amino acids: CASSQALAGGTYEQYF.

V usage is TRBV28 and J usage is TRBJ2-2; no firm D call. Between the trimmed V and J ends, which lost 8 bases and 0 bases, there was a span of 7 bases. Germline loops: CDR1 MDHEN, CDR2 SYDVKM. CDR3 length equals 13 residues. CDR3: CASGHPNTGELFF. The CDR3 DNA reads as TGTGCCAGCGGGCACCCGAACACCGGGGAGCTGTTTTTT.

The rearrangement uses TRBV2 and TRBJ2-1; 9 bases line up with TRBD2. Trimming cost V 6 bases and J 10 bases; bases outside gene matches: 10. CDR1 is SNHLY and CDR2 is FYNNEI in the germline V gene. This CDR3 region has 14 residues. CDR3 nucleotide sequence: TGTGCCAGCAGGATGAATTTAGCGGGAGCCGAGCAGTTCTTC. It codes for CASRMNLAGAEQFF.

The chain employs TRBV7-9 and TRBJ2-5; 8 bases are a match to TRBD1. The CDR3 runs to 15 residues. V lost 5 bases, J lost 5 bases, and 10 bases stayed unmatched. Germline V gene sequence: CDR1 SEHNR, CDR2 FQNEAQ (reference sequence). CDR3 sequence reads: CASSTGQGPGETQYF. CDR3 bases: TGTGCCAGCAGCACCGGACAGGGACCGGGCGAGACCCAGTACTTC.